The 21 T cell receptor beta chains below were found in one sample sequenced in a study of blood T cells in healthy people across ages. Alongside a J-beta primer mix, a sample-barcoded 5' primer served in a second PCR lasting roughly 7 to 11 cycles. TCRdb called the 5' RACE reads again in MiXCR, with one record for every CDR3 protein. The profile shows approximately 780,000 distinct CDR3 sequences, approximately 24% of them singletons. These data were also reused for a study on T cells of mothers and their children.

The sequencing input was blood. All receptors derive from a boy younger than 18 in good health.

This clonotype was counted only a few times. CDR3 sequence reads: CASSIRDPDQPQHF. DNA for the CDR3: TGTGCCAGTAGTATCCGGGACCCCGATCAGCCCCAGCATTTT. This chain connects TRBV19 to TRBJ1-5; possible D gene TRBD1, 5 bases. Germline CDR1 LNHDA, CDR2 SQIVND (reference sequence). CDR3 length equals 14 residues. The germline V and J ends were trimmed by 3 bases and 5 bases, with 11 bases remaining between them.

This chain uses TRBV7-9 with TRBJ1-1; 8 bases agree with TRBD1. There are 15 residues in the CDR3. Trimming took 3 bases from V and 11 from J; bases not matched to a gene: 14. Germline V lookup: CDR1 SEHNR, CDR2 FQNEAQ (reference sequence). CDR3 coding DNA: TGTGCCAGCAGCTTTGGACAGGGTTTATTGCTGGAGGCTTTCTTT. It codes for CASSFGQGLLLEAFF. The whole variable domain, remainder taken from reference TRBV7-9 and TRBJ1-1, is DTGVSQNPRHKITKRGQNVTFRCDPISEHNRLYWYRQTLGQGPEFLTYFQNEAQLEKSRLLSDRFSAERPKGSFSTLEIQRTEQGDSAMYLCASSFGQGLLLEAFFGQGTRLTVV.

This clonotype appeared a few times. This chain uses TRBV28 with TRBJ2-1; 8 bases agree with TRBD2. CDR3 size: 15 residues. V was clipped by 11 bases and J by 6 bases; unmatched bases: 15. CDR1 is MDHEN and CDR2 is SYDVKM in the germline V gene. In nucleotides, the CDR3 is TGTGCCTCCTACCTAGGGGCGGGGGGAACCAATGAGCAGTTCTTC. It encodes CASYLGAGGTNEQFF.

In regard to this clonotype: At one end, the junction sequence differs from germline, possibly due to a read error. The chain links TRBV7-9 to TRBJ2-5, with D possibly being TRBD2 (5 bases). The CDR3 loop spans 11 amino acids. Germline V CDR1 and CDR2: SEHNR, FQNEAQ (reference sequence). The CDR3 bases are TGCACCGAGAGGGCCCAAGAGACCCAGTACTTC. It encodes CTERAQETQYF.

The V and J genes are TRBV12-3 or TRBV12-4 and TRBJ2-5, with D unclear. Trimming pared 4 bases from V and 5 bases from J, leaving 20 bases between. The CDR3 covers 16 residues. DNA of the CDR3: TGTGCCAGCAGTTATAAAGGCCAAAAACTGGGGGAGACCCAGTACTTC. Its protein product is CASSYKGQKLGETQYF.

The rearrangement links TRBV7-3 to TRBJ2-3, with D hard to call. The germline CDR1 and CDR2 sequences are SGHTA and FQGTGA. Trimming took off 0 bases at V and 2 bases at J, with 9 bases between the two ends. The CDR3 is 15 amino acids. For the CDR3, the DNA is TGTGCCAGCAGCTTAACGGGCAGAAACACAGATACGCAGTATTTT. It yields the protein CASSLTGRNTDTQYF.

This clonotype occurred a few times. The CDR3 protein is CASSLVAGIVGNEQFF. Written as DNA, the CDR3 is TGCGCCAGCAGCTTGGTTGCGGGAATTGTAGGCAATGAGCAGTTCTTC. The rearrangement uses TRBV5-1 and TRBJ2-5, with D possibly TRBD2 on 6 matching bases. TRBJ2-1 explains the end of the DNA better; the J call may be wrong. Per germline, CDR1 SGHRS and CDR2 YFSETQ. The CDR3 is made up of 16 amino acids.

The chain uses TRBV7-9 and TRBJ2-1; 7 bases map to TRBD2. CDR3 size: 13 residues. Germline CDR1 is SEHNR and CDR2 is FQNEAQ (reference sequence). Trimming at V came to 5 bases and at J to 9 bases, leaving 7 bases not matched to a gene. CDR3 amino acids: CASSHPGGVEQFF. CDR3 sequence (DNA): TGTGCCAGCAGCCACCCTGGGGGGGTTGAGCAGTTCTTC.

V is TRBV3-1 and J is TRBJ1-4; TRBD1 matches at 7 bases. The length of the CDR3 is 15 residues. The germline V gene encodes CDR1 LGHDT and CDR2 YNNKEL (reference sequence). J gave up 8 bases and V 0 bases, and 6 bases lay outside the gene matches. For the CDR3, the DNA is TGTGCCAGCAGCCAAGAATACAGGGGAACGGAAAAACTGTTTTTT. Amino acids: CASSQEYRGTEKLFF.

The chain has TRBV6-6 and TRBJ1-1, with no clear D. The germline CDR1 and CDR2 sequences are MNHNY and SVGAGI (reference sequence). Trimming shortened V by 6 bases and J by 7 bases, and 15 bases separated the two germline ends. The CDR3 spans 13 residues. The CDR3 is CASRTAVAGEAFF. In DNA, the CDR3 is TGTGCCAGCAGAACGGCAGTGGCGGGTGAAGCTTTCTTT.

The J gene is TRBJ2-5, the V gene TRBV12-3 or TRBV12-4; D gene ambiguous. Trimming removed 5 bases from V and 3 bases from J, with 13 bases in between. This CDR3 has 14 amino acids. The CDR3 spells CASSREVLEETQYF. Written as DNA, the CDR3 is TGTGCCAGCAGTCGCGAGGTTTTAGAAGAGACCCAGTACTTC.

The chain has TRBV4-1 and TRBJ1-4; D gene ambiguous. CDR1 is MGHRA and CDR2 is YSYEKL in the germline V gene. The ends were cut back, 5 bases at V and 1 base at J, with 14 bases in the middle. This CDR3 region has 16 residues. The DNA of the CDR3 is TGCGCCAGCAGCTCCTTCAGGTTTCAAACTAATGAAAAACTGTTTTTT. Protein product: CASSSFRFQTNEKLFF.

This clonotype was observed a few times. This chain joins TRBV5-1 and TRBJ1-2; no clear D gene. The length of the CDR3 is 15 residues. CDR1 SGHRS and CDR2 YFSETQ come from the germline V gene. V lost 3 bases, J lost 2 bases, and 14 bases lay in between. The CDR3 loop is CASSSNSGPNYGYTF. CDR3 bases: TGCGCCAGCAGCTCTAACAGCGGTCCAAACTATGGCTACACCTTC.

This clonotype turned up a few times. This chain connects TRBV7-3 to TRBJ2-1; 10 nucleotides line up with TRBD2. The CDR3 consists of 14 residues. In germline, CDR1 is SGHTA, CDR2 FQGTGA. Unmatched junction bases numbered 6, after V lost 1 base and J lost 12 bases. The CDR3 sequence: CASSLKLAGDWQFF. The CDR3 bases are TGTGCCAGCAGCTTAAAGCTAGCGGGGGACTGGCAGTTCTTC.

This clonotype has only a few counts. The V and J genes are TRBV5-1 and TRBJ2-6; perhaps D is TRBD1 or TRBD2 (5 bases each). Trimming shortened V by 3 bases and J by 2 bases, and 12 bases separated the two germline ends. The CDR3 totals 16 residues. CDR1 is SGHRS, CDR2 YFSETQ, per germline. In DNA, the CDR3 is TGCGCCAGCAGCTCCGGGACCGTCGCTGGGGCCAACGTCCTGACTTTC. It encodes CASSSGTVAGANVLTF.

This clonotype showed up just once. CDR3 in amino acids: CASSERWRAAKNIQYF. CDR3 DNA: TGTGCCAGCAGTGAAAGGTGGAGGGCAGCCAAAAACATTCAGTACTTC. The chain couples TRBV2 to TRBJ2-4; D may be TRBD2 (6 bases). Germline values: CDR1 SNHLY, CDR2 FYNNEI. This CDR3 contains 16 residues. The ends were cut back, 2 bases at V and 0 bases at J, with 11 bases in the middle.

CDR3 nucleotides: TGTGCCAGCAGCCTGGACCGGCAGAAGCAGTTCTTC. Translated, it gives CASSLDRQKQFF. The chain is built from TRBV11-1 and TRBJ2-1; D gene unclear. This CDR3 has 12 amino acids. With 5 bases removed from V and 11 bases from J, the gap between germline ends came to 13 bases. The V gene's germline CDR1 is SGHAT and CDR2 FQDESV (reference sequence).

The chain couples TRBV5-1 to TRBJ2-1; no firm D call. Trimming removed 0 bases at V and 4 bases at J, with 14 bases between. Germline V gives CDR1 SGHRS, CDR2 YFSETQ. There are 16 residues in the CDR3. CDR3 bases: TGCGCCAGCAGCTTGGAGTGGAACCTCGGGTACAATGAGCAGTTCTTC. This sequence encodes CASSLEWNLGYNEQFF.

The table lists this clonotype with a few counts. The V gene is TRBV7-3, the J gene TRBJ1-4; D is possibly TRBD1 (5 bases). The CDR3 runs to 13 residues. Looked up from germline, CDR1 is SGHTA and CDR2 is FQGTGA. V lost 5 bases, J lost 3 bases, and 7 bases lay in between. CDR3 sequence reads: CASSAGPNEKLFF. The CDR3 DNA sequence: TGTGCCAGCAGCGCAGGGCCTAATGAAAAACTGTTTTTT.

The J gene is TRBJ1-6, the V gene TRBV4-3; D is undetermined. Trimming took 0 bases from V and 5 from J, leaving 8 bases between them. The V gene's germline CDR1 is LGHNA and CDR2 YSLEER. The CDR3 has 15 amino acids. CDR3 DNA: TGCGCCAGCAGCCAAGAACGCGGAGATAATTCACCCCTCCACTTT. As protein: CASSQERGDNSPLHF.

The CDR3 DNA reads TGTGCCAGCGATACCGGGACTAGCGGGGTGAAGACCCAGTACTTC. Protein sequence: CASDTGTSGVKTQYF. J is TRBJ2-5 and V is TRBV28, with 13 bases fitting TRBD2. V lost 8 bases to trimming and J lost 6 bases; unmatched junction nucleotides: 9. CDR3 length equals 15 residues. CDR1 is MDHEN and CDR2 is SYDVKM in the germline V gene.